Below are 11 T cell receptor beta chains sequenced from a single sample in a study of T cells after yellow fever vaccination. TCRdb re-called the 5' RACE reads with MiXCR, one entry per CDR3 protein. The sample holds approximately 300,000 distinct CDR3 sequences, roughly 10% seen once. The material was CD4+ T cells sorted from PBMCs, obtained 45 days after the yellow fever booster vaccination. These receptors were taken from a man aged 18 to 29 who received the YFV17D yellow fever vaccine.

In this sample, this clonotype turned up a few times. This chain uses TRBV5-1 with TRBJ1-6; maybe TRBD1 (5 bases). The V and J ends lost 5 bases and 8 bases respectively, with 17 bases between them. The CDR3 covers 15 residues. In germline, CDR1 is SGHRS, CDR2 YFSETQ. The CDR3 reads CASRDSGTGYSPLHF. The CDR3 nucleotides are TGCGCCAGCAGGGACTCCGGGACTGGGTATTCACCCCTCCACTTT. Based on the CDR3 plus reference TRBV5-1 and TRBJ1-6, the full variable domain is KAGVTQTPRYLIKTRGQQVTLSCSPISGHRSVSWYQQTPGQGLQFLFEYFSETQRNKGNFPGRFSGRQFSNSRSEMNVSTLELGDSALYLCASRDSGTGYSPLHFGNGTRLTVT.

V and J are TRBV9 and TRBJ2-1; 14 bases match TRBD2. CDR1 is SGDLS, CDR2 YYNGEE, per germline. The ends lost 4 bases at V and 8 bases at J; junction bases unmatched: 8. The CDR3 is 16 amino acids. This CDR3 reads CASSLTGTSGGDEQFF. The CDR3 nucleotides are TGTGCCAGCAGCTTAACCGGGACTAGCGGGGGCGATGAGCAGTTCTTC.

This clonotype was counted only a few times. The gene calls are TRBV6-5 and TRBJ1-2, with unresolved D. The CDR3 spans 13 residues. V lost 7 bases to trimming and J lost 0 bases, with 9 bases between them. CDR1 is MNHEY, CDR2 SVGAGI, per germline. CDR3 DNA: TGTGCCAGCACCCCGATGGCTAACTATGGCTACACCTTC. Translated: CASTPMANYGYTF.

This chain connects TRBV5-5 to TRBJ2-4; D is tentatively TRBD1 or TRBD2 (5 bases each). Between the trimmed V and J ends, which lost 5 bases and 3 bases, there was a span of 12 bases. Per the germline V gene, CDR1 is SGHKS and CDR2 is YYEKEE (reference sequence). This CDR3 is 14 amino acids long. Here the CDR3 reads CASSRRDGKNIQYF. As DNA, the CDR3 is TGTGCCAGCAGTCGCCGGGACGGCAAAAACATTCAGTACTTC.

CDR3 region: CATSLQGATNEKLFF. CDR3 nucleotide sequence: TGTGCCACCTCCCTACAGGGCGCAACTAATGAAAAACTGTTTTTT. This rearrangement joins TRBV6-5 to TRBJ1-4; tentatively, D is TRBD1 (6 bases). This CDR3 region has 15 residues. V shed 10 bases and J shed 0 bases, with 15 bases lying between them. Germline V gives CDR1 MNHEY, CDR2 SVGAGI.

The chain carries TRBV20-1 and TRBJ2-2, with TRBD2 matching 8 bases. This CDR3 comprises 14 residues. Looked up from germline, CDR1 is DFQATT and CDR2 is SNEGSKA (reference sequence). Trimming removed 5 bases from V and 5 bases from J; junction bases left unmatched: 7. In DNA form, the CDR3 reads TGCAGTGCTGGGCTAGCGGGCGCTACCGGGGAGCTGTTTTTT. This translates into CSAGLAGATGELFF.

As to this clonotype: A much larger clone is a single base away; this may be a read error. The V gene is TRBV28, the J gene TRBJ2-5, with D unclear. The V gene lost 2 bases and the J gene lost 2 bases, with 6 bases spanning the gap. The germline V gene encodes CDR1 MDHEN and CDR2 SYDVKM. CDR3 length: 13 residues. The CDR3 sequence is CASSLHRQETQYF. For the CDR3, the DNA is TGTGCCAGCAGTTTACACAGACAAGAGACCCAGTACTTC.

The table lists this clonotype with many counts. CDR3 protein: CASSWGLGTEAFF. DNA for the CDR3: TGTGCCAGCAGTTGGGGTCTGGGAACTGAAGCTTTCTTT. The chain uses TRBV27 and TRBJ1-1; D unclear. V lost 4 bases and J 5 bases, leaving 11 bases between the germline ends. The CDR3 consists of 13 residues. Germline values: CDR1 MNHEY, CDR2 SMNVEV (reference sequence).

This clonotype has a handful of counts. The genes are TRBV18 and TRBJ2-2; 8 bases align to TRBD1. CDR1 and CDR2 from the germline V gene are KGHSH and LQKENI. CDR3 length: 15 residues. Trimming removed 5 bases from V and 1 base from J; junction bases left unmatched: 3. The CDR3, as DNA: TGTGCCAGCTCAGACAGGGGCCGGAACACCGGGGAGCTGTTTTTT. This encodes CASSDRGRNTGELFF.

This clonotype was detected a few times. The J gene is TRBJ1-2, the V gene TRBV20-1, with 9 bases identical to TRBD1. The CDR3 extends over 15 amino acids. The ends lost 1 base at V and 5 bases at J; junction bases unmatched: 8. The germline V gene has CDR1 DFQATT and CDR2 SNEGSKA (reference sequence). CDR3: CSARVDRGASYGYTF. The DNA for the CDR3 is TGCAGTGCTAGAGTTGACAGGGGGGCTTCATATGGCTACACCTTC.

This clonotype was seen a few times. The chain joins TRBV12-3 or TRBV12-4 to TRBJ2-1; TRBD2 matches 8 bases. The V and J ends lost 6 bases and 0 bases, in that order; junction bases with no gene match: 28. CDR3 length equals 23 residues. CDR3 protein: CASSRGGQGSFSVGQRSYNEQFF. In DNA form, the CDR3 reads TGTGCCAGCAGCCGCGGGGGGCAGGGATCTTTCTCGGTTGGCCAGCGCTCCTACAATGAGCAGTTCTTC.